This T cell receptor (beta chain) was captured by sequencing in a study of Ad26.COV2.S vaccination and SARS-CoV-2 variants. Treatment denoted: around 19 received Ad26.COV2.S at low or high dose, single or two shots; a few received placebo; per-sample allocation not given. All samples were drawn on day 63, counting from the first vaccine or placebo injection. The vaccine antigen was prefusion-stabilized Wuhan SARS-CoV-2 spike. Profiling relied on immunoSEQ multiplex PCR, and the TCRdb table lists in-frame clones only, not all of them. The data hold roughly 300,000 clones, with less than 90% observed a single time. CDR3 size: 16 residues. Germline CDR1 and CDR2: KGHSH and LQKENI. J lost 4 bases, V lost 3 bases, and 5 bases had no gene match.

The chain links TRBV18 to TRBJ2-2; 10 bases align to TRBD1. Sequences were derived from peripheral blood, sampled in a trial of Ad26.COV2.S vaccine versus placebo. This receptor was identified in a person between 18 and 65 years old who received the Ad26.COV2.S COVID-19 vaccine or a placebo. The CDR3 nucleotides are TGTGCCAGCTCACCCCCCGGGACAGGGGTCACCGGGGAGCTGTTTTTT. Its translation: CASSPPGTGVTGELFF.